The rows below give T cell receptor beta chains drawn from one sample of a study of OX40 agonist ivuxolimab in advanced cancers. Sequencing was performed with immunoSEQ multiplex PCR; in TCRdb, only in-frame clones are kept and a portion is missing. The data show tens of thousands of clones, around 85% seen once. The material sequenced was CD4+ or CD8+ T cells sorted from blood, taken in a trial of the OX40 agonist ivuxolimab. The source is an adult with an advanced solid tumor such as melanoma, head and neck, liver or kidney cancer. CDR3s include the opening cysteine and the closing phenylalanine or tryptophan. A D gene is named only where the DNA matches it firmly.

>NA|TRBV5-5|TRBJ1-1
TGTGCCAGCAGCCCGGACATGAACACTGAAGCTTTCTTT
CASSPDMNTEAFF
>TRBD1|TRBV6-1|TRBJ2-7
TGTGCCAGCAGTTCCGACAGGGGCTACGAGCAGTACTTC
CASSSDRGYEQYF
>NA|TRBV5-1|TRBJ1-2
TGCGCCTGTCGTGATGGGGCGGGCTATGGCTACACCTTC
CACRDGAGYGYTF
>NA|TRBV2|TRBJ1-1
TGTGCCAGTCGGGACGGGGGGATGACTGAAGCTTTCTTT
CASRDGGMTEAFF
>NA|TRBV4-1|TRBJ2-5
TGCGCCAGCAGCCAAGAATACCGGGACGGGGAGACCCAGTACTTC
CASSQEYRDGETQYF
>TRBD1|TRBV9|TRBJ2-7
TGTGCCAGCAGCCCCTCGGGACAGGCCTACGAGCAGTACTTC
CASSPSGQAYEQYF
>NA|TRBV6-6|TRBJ2-1
TGTGCCAGCAGCCTACAGGCGTCCTACAATGAGCAGTTCTTC
CASSLQASYNEQFF
>NA|TRBV15|TRBJ2-7
TGTGCCACCAGCTCTGAGACGGATGCCTACGAGCAGTACTTC
CATSSETDAYEQYF
>TRBD1|TRBV27|TRBJ1-4
TGTGCCAGCAGTTTAGGGTGGGGACAGGGGGAAGAAAAACTGTTTTTT
CASSLGWGQGEEKLFF
>NA|TRBV14|TRBJ2-3
TGTGCCAGCAGTCCATTCACAGATACGCAGTATTTT
CASSPFTDTQYF
>NA|TRBV7-6|TRBJ1-1
TGTGCCAGCAGCTTAGACGGCGGCTCGCAAACTGAAGCTTTCTTT
CASSLDGGSQTEAFF
>NA|TRBV29-1|TRBJ1-2
TGCAGCGTTGAAGAATTGGACGTGGGGAACTATGGCTACACCTTC
CSVEELDVGNYGYTF
>NA|TRBV2|TRBJ2-7
TGTGCCAGCAGTGAAACTAGACAGACCCCCTACGAGCAGTACTTC
CASSETRQTPYEQYF
>TRBD1|TRBV4-3|TRBJ2-7
TGCGCCAGCAGCCGGGACAGGGGGCATGAGCAGTACTTC
CASSRDRGHEQYF